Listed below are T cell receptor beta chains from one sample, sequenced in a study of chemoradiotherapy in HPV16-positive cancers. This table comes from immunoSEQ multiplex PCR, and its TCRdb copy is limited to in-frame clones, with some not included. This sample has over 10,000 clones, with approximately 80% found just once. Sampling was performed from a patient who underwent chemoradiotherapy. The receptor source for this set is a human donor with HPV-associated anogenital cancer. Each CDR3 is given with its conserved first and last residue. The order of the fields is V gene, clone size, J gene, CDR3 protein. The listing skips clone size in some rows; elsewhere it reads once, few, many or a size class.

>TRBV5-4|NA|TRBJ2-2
CASSPPRQGNTGELFF
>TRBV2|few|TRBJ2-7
CASSFRRAGHEQYF
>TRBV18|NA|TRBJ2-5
CASSRDLQETQYF
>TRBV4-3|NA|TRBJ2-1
CASSQFSPLAGALYNEQFF
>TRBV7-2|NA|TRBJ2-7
CASLQGRGSYEQYF
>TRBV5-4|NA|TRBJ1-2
CASSLGEGQIYGYTF
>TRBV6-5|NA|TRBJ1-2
CASRNSGTGAGYTF
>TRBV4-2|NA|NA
CASSFAGRSYEQYF
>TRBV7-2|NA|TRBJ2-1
CASSSWATGGRDNEQFF
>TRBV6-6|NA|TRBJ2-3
CASSNGLVADTQYF
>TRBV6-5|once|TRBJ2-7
CASSYGVNLYEQYF
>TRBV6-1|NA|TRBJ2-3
CASSEMWGGSTDTQYF
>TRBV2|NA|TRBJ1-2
CASSIQARERYGYTF
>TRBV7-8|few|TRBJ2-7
CASSLGAGGYEQYF
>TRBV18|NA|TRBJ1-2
CASSPQANYGYTF
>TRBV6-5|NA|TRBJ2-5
CASGSRWDTQETQYF
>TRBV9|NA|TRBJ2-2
CASSVGPGQGAGELFF
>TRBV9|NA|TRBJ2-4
CASSVGTGGNIQYF
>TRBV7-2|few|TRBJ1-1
CASTQSLNTEAFF
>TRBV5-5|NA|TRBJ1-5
CASSLRGGILDPRINQPQHF
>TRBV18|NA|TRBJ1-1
CASSRAGGNTEAFF
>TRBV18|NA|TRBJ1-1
CASIRQAANTEAFF
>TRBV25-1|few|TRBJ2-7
CASSGGGAEQYF
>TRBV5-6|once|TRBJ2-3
CASSSGTGSSTDTQYF
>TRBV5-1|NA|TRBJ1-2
CASSLEQGASNYGYTF
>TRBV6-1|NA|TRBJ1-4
CASSERGTVGEKLFF
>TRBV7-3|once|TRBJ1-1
CASSLGVRTEAFF
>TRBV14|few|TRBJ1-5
CASSQGGTGNQPQHF
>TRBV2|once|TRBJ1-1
CASRWTGNTEAFF
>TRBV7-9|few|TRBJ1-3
CASSLALSKQGAPGNTIYF
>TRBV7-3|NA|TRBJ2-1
CASSLNRGNEQFF
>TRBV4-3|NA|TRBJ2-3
CASSQAPGRSKGDTQYF
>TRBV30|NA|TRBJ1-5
CAWSVDSNQPQHF
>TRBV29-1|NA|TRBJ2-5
CSAGQPETQYF
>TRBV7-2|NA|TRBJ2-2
CASLPGLAGGRTGELFF
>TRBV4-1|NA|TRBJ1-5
CASSQGGQPIHPQHF
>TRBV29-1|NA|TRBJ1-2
CSVESRGGDRSSTGYTF
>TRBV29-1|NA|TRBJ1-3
CSGGQGPRNTIYF
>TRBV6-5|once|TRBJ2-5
CASSSVEGGETQYF
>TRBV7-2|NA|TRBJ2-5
CASSLDEETQYF
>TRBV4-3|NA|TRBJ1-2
CASSQGGQLNNYGYTF
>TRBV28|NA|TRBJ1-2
CASFWPYGYTF
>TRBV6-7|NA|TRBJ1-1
CASSYLQAGNTEAFF
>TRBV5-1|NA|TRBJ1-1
CASSRQGLSNTEAFF
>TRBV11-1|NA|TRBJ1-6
CASSPRDRGPSSPLHF
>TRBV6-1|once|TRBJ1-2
CASSEENGYGYTF
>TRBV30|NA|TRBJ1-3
CAWLGRAGARSSGNTIYF
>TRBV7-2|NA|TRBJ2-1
CASGYNEQFF
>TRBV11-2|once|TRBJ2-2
CASSSSNTGELFF
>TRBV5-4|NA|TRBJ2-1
CASSLVSGHLYNEQFF
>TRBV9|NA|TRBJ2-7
CASSVAGASYEQYF
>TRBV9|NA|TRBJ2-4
CASSVGTGSANIQYF